A selection of T cell receptor beta chains follows, all from one sample in a study of CD8 T cells in ankylosing spondylitis. A single record per CDR3 protein comes from TCRdb applying MiXCR to the 5' RACE reads. The table has over 30,000 distinct CDR3 sequences, approximately 16% seen once. The sequenced material came from blood. Receptors originate from a male donor with ankylosing spondylitis or in good health (not recorded which). The CDR3 runs from the conserved cysteine through the conserved F or W. D genes are given only for firm matches. For some rows the clone size is stated as once, few or many, or as a class when expanded; others skip it.

TRBV12-3/TRBV12-4	.	TRBD2	TRBJ2-1	CASSPGLTYNEQFF	TGTGCCAGCAGCCCGGGACTAACCTACAATGAGCAGTTCTTC
TRBV7-2	many	TRBD1	TRBJ2-1	CASGPRGYNEQFF	TGTGCCAGCGGACCCAGGGGGTACAATGAGCAGTTCTTC
TRBV12-3/TRBV12-4	.	.	TRBJ2-4	CASSLAGDSKNIQYF	TGTGCCAGCAGTTTGGCGGGGGACAGCAAAAACATTCAGTACTTC
TRBV9	.	TRBD1	TRBJ2-2	CASSATGYTGELFF	TGTGCCAGCAGCGCGACAGGGTACACCGGGGAGCTGTTTTTT
TRBV5-1	.	.	TRBJ2-1	CASSLVGGQAYNEQFF	TGCGCCAGCAGCTTGGTGGGCGGGCAAGCTTACAATGAGCAGTTCTTC
TRBV5-5	few	.	TRBJ2-7	CASSLSGTRTYEQYF	TGTGCCAGCAGCTTGTCAGGGACGAGGACCTACGAGCAGTACTTC
TRBV7-9	.	.	TRBJ2-2	CASSLDHLNTGELFF	TGTGCCAGCAGCTTAGACCACTTGAACACCGGGGAGCTGTTTTTT
TRBV2	.	.	TRBJ2-2	CASSEAPPGSTGELFF	TGTGCCAGCAGTGAAGCCCCTCCAGGGTCGACCGGGGAGCTGTTTTTT
TRBV5-1	.	.	TRBJ2-3	CASSLAGATQYF	TGCGCCAGCAGCTTGGCTGGTGCGACGCAGTATTTT
TRBV5-1	many	.	TRBJ2-1	CASSRLGGDEQFF	TGCGCCAGCAGCCGGCTTGGGGGTGATGAGCAGTTCTTC
TRBV6-5	.	.	TRBJ1-1	CASSYRPGNTEAFF	TGTGCCAGCAGTTACAGGCCAGGGAACACTGAAGCTTTCTTT
TRBV12-3/TRBV12-4	.	.	TRBJ1-1	CASSFSGKVTEAFF	TGTGCCAGCAGTTTTTCTGGGAAAGTCACTGAAGCTTTCTTT
TRBV21-1	.	.	TRBJ2-1	CASSNPRCRDIGNEQFF	TGTGCCAGCAGCAATCCACGTTGCCGGGACATCGGCAATGAGCAGTTCTTC
TRBV4-1	.	.	TRBJ2-2	CASSQTGLANTGELFF	TGCGCCAGCAGCCAAACAGGGCTGGCGAACACCGGGGAGCTGTTTTTT
TRBV7-2	many	.	TRBJ2-7	CASSLQAYEQYF	TGTGCCAGCAGCTTACAAGCCTACGAGCAGTACTTC
TRBV27	medium-sized	.	TRBJ2-5	CASNGSDETQYF	TGTGCCAGCAATGGAAGCGACGAGACCCAGTACTTC
TRBV3-1	few	TRBD1	TRBJ2-3	CASGDRATDTQYF	TGTGCCAGCGGGGACAGGGCCACAGATACGCAGTATTTT
TRBV5-5	.	.	TRBJ2-1	CASSLAQGYEQFF	TGTGCCAGCAGCTTGGCCCAGGGCTATGAGCAGTTCTTC
TRBV27	.	.	TRBJ1-4	CASSLSWDGEKLFF	TGTGCCAGCAGCCTATCTTGGGACGGTGAAAAACTGTTTTTT
TRBV27	few	TRBD2	TRBJ2-1	CASSLLGTSGKNEQFF	TGTGCCAGCAGTTTGCTTGGGACTAGCGGAAAAAATGAGCAGTTCTTC
TRBV5-1	many	TRBD2	TRBJ2-2	CASSPGTSGRGVTGELFF	TGCGCCAGCAGCCCCGGGACTAGCGGGAGGGGCGTCACCGGGGAGCTGTTTTTT
TRBV28	.	.	TRBJ2-2	CASLPKPYIQTNTGELFF	TGTGCCAGCCTTCCTAAGCCGTATATTCAGACGAACACCGGGGAGCTGTTTTTT
TRBV2	.	.	TRBJ2-2	CASCGIGFGELFF	TGTGCCAGCTGCGGGATCGGGTTCGGGGAGCTGTTTTTT
TRBV29-1	few	.	TRBJ1-1	CSVERMGQNTEAFF	TGCAGCGTTGAACGCATGGGACAGAACACTGAAGCTTTCTTT
TRBV5-1	.	.	TRBJ1-1	CASSLTLGTGEAFF	TGCGCCAGCAGCTTGACTTTGGGGACCGGAGAAGCTTTCTTT
TRBV28	.	.	TRBJ1-2	CASSFRVPLDDYTF	TGTGCCAGCAGTTTCAGGGTCCCCCTGGATGACTACACCTTC
TRBV7-9	.	.	TRBJ2-7	CASSFSNSYEQYF	TGTGCCAGCAGCTTCTCCAACTCCTACGAGCAGTACTTC
TRBV9	few	.	TRBJ1-2	CASSPQANYGYTF	TGTGCCAGCAGTCCTCAGGCTAACTATGGCTACACCTTC
TRBV3-1	.	.	TRBJ2-1	CASSQDALQFF	TGTGCCAGCAGCCAAGATGCCCTCCAATTCTTC